The TCR beta chain described here comes from a study of control samples from healthy donors and cancer patients. Germline V lookup: CDR1 SNHLY, CDR2 FYNNEI. CDR3 size: 17 residues. The V end was cut by 4 bases, the J end by 4 bases, with 19 bases between. The assay was immunoSEQ multiplex PCR, and TCRdb's table has in-frame clones only and misses some. This table has 120,000 to 150,000 clones, about 89% appearing once. Sequencing input: blood. This chain uses TRBV2 with TRBJ1-4, with D possibly TRBD1 on 5 matching bases. This TCR was recovered from a man between 18 and 35 years old in good health. CDR3 bases: TGTGCCAGCAGTGTTAGGAGCGGGGCAGATCATAATGAAAAACTGTTTTTT. Translating gives CASSVRSGADHNEKLFF.